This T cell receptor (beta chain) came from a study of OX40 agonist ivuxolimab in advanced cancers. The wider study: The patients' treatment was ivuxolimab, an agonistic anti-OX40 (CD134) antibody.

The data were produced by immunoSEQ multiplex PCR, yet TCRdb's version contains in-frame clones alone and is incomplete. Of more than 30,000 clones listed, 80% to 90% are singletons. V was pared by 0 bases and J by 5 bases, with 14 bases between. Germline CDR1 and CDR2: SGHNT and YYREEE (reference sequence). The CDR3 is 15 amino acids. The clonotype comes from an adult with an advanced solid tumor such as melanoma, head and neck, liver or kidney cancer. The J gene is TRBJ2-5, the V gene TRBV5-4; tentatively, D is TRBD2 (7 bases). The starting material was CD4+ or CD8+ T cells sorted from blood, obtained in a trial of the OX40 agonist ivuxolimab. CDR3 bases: TGTGCCAGCAGCTTGGAAGGGGGGGCTCGGGAGACCCAGTACTTC. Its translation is CASSLEGGARETQYF.